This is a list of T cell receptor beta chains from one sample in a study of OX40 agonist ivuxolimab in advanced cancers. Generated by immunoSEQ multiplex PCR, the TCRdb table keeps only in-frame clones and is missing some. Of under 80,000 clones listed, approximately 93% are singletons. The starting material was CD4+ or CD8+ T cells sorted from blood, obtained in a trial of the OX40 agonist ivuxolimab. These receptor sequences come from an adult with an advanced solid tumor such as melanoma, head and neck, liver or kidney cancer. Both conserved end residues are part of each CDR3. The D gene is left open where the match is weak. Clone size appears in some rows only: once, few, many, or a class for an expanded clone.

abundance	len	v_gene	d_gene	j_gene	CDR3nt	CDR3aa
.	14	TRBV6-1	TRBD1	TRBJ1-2	TGTGCCAGCAGTGAGGACAGGGCTTACTATGGCTACACCTTC	CASSEDRAYYGYTF
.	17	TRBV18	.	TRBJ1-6	TGTGCCAGCTCACCTTCCCCAGGCGAGGAATATAATTCACCCCTCCACTTT	CASSPSPGEEYNSPLHF
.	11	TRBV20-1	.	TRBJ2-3	TGCAGTGCTATCCCCGGAGATACGCAGTATTTT	CSAIPGDTQYF
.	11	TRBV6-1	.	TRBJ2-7	TGTGCCACCGGGAGTTGGTACGAGCAGTACTTC	CATGSWYEQYF
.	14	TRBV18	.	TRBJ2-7	TGTGCCAGCTCACCCCGGGACACCCCCTACGAGCAGTACTTC	CASSPRDTPYEQYF
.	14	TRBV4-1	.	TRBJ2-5	TGCGCCAGCAGTCCAAGAGTCCGGGGAGAGACCCAGTACTTC	CASSPRVRGETQYF
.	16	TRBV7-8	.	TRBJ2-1	TGTGCCAGCAGCTTTGAATGGGGTCCCTCCTACAATGAGCAGTTCTTC	CASSFEWGPSYNEQFF
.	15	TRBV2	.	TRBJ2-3	TGTGCCAGCAGTCCCACAAAGCGTTACACAGATACGCAGTATTTT	CASSPTKRYTDTQYF
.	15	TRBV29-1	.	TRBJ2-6	TGCAGCGTCCGGGTGGTGGCTTCTGGGGCCAACGTCCTGACTTTC	CSVRVVASGANVLTF
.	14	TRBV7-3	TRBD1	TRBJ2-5	TGTGCCAGCAGCTCTAGGACAGGTCGGGAGACCCAGTACTTC	CASSSRTGRETQYF
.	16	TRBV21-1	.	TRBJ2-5	TGTGCCAGCAGCAAAACCCCGGGACTAGCGGGGGACACCCAGTACTTC	CASSKTPGLAGDTQYF
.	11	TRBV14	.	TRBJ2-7	TGTGCCAGCAGCCTCAGCTCGGAGCAGTACTTC	CASSLSSEQYF
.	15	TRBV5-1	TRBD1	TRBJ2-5	TGCGCCAGCAGAGTCTCCCAGGGGGAAGGAGAGACCCAGTACTTC	CASRVSQGEGETQYF
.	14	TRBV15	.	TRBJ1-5	TGTGCCACCAGCAGAAGGGGGGCGGGTCAGCCCCAGCATTTT	CATSRRGAGQPQHF
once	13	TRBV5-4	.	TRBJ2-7	TGTGCCAGCAGCTCTGACGGTCCCTACGAGCAGTACTTC	CASSSDGPYEQYF
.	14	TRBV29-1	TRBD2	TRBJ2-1	TGCAGCGTTAAAAGCGGGAGCTCCTACAATGAGCAGTTCTTC	CSVKSGSSYNEQFF
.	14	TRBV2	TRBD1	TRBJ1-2	TGTGCCAGCAGCCCGGGACAGGGGGCCGGTGGCTACACCTTC	CASSPGQGAGGYTF
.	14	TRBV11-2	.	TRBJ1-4	TGTGCCAGCAGCTTAGCCCAGGGTAAAGAAAAACTGTTTTTT	CASSLAQGKEKLFF
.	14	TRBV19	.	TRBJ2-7	TGTGCCAGTAGTACGGCGGTTAGCTCCTACGAGCAGTACTTC	CASSTAVSSYEQYF
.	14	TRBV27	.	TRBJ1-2	TGTGCCAGCAGTTTTAGGGGAGAGAGGTATGGCTACACCTTC	CASSFRGERYGYTF
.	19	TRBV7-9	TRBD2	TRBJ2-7	TGTGCCAGCAGCCCTAGAGGTGGGCTAGCGGGAACAAGCTCCTACGAGCAGTACTTC	CASSPRGGLAGTSSYEQYF
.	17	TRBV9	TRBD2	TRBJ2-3	TGTGCCAGCAGCGGACTAGCGGGAGGGGGTAGCACAGATACGCAGTATTTT	CASSGLAGGGSTDTQYF
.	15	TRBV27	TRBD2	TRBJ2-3	TGTGCCAGCAGTTTCATAGCGGGCGGTTCAGATACGCAGTATTTT	CASSFIAGGSDTQYF
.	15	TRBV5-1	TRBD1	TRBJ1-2	TGCGCCAGCAGCTTGAAGACAGGGAGTTACGAGGGCTACACCTTC	CASSLKTGSYEGYTF
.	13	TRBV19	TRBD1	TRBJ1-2	TGTGCCAGTAGCGTGACAGGGGCCTATGGCTACACCTTC	CASSVTGAYGYTF
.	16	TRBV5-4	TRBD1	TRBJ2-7	TGTGCCAGCAGCTACGCGTCCGGGACAGGACCCTACGAGCAGTACTTC	CASSYASGTGPYEQYF
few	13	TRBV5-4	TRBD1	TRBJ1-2	TGTGCCAGCAGTCCCGGGACAGGGTATGGCTACACCTTC	CASSPGTGYGYTF
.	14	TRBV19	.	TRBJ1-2	TGTGCCAGTAGTAAATCTGGTCATCGCTATGGCTACACCTTC	CASSKSGHRYGYTF
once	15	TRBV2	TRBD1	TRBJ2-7	TGTGCCAGCAGTGAAAGGGCAGGGGGTCGTTACGAGCAGTACTTC	CASSERAGGRYEQYF
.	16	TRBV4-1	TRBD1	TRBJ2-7	TGCGCCAGCAGCCAATCACTGACAGGGCCCTCCTACGAGCAGTACTTC	CASSQSLTGPSYEQYF
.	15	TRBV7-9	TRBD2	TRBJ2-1	TGTGCCAGCAGCGAGGGGACTAGCCGATACAATGAGCAGTTCTTC	CASSEGTSRYNEQFF
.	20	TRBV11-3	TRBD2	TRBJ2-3	TGTGCCAGCAGCTTAGAAAATCCCGGGGCCCAGCGGGGGATGGGGGATACGCAGTATTTT	CASSLENPGAQRGMGDTQYF